What follows are 16 T cell receptor beta chains derived from one specimen sequenced in a study of shared T cell receptors in the human thymus. Sequencing used immunoSEQ multiplex PCR; TCRdb keeps in-frame clones, though not all of them. The sample shows approximately 660,000 clones, 70% to 90% of them seen only once. A further study also used this sample, focusing on human thymus T cells.

Material for sequencing was thymocytes. These receptors were obtained from a boy under two years old with a congenital heart defect.

V is TRBV4-3 and J is TRBJ2-7, with 9 nucleotides matching TRBD2. This CDR3 is built from 16 residues. The germline CDR1 and CDR2 sequences are LGHNA and YSLEER. V dropped 3 bases and J dropped 2; count of bases not matched to a gene: 8. The CDR3 sequence: CASSHVSSGTTYEQYF. For the CDR3, the DNA is TGCGCCAGCAGCCATGTGTCTAGCGGGACGACCTACGAGCAGTACTTC.

The chain recombines TRBV5-1 with TRBJ2-1; tentatively, D is TRBD1 (6 bases). Germline V lookup: CDR1 SGHRS, CDR2 YFSETQ. This CDR3 spans 15 amino acids. The ends were cut back, 6 bases at V and 9 bases at J, with 22 bases in the middle. For the CDR3, the DNA is TGCGCCAGCACTCTTGTGTCAGGGGATTGTCCTGAGCAGTTCTTC. As protein: CASTLVSGDCPEQFF. The full variable domain, with the rest looked up from reference TRBV5-1 and TRBJ2-1, is KAGVTQTPRYLIKTRGQQVTLSCSPISGHRSVSWYQQTPGQGLQFLFEYFSETQRNKGNFPGRFSGRQFSNSRSEMNVSTLELGDSALYLCASTLVSGDCPEQFFGPGTRLTVL.

The J gene is TRBJ1-5, the V gene TRBV27; tentatively, D is TRBD1 (5 bases). Trimming pared 5 bases from V and 2 bases from J, leaving 7 bases between. This CDR3 comprises 13 residues. Germline lookup yields CDR1 MNHEY and CDR2 SMNVEV (reference sequence). CDR3 DNA: TGTGCCAGCAGTACGACAGGCAATCAGCCCCAGCATTTT. Encoded protein: CASSTTGNQPQHF.

The J gene is TRBJ2-3, the V gene TRBV27; the D is unclear. V was pared by 6 bases and J by 0 bases, with 22 bases between. The CDR3 is 18 residues long. Looked up from germline, CDR1 is MNHEY and CDR2 is SMNVEV (reference sequence). The CDR3 region is CASSRWWISSASTDTQYF. As DNA, the CDR3 is TGTGCCAGCAGCCGGTGGTGGATTTCGAGCGCCAGCACAGATACGCAGTATTTT.

This clone was seen only once. The chain recombines TRBV5-6 with TRBJ2-1; TRBD2 agrees at 8 bases. The CDR3 contains 18 residues. Losses at the gene ends were 2 bases for V and 0 bases for J; bases not matched to a gene: 10. Germline-derived CDR1 and CDR2 are SGHDT and YYEEEE. The CDR3 is CASSLGLAGPISYNEQFF. The DNA of the CDR3 is TGTGCCAGCAGCTTAGGGTTAGCGGGACCAATCTCCTACAATGAGCAGTTCTTC.

The V call is TRBV7-9, the J call TRBJ2-7, with 7 bases fitting TRBD1. Trimming took 4 bases from V and 4 from J; bases not matched to a gene: 4. Germline CDR1 reads SEHNR; CDR2 reads FQNEAQ (reference sequence). The CDR3 consists of 13 residues. CDR3 DNA sequence: TGTGCCAGCAGCTCTGACAGGGAGTACGAGCAGTACTTC. It encodes CASSSDREYEQYF.

The chain has TRBV4-2 and TRBJ1-2; 12 nucleotides match TRBD1. The CDR3 runs 17 residues. V shed 1 base, J shed 7 bases, and the junction held 10 bases outside the gene matches. Germline CDR1 LGHNA, CDR2 YNFKEQ. The CDR3 spells CASSQGDRGHGLSGYTF. The CDR3 region has the DNA TGTGCCAGCAGCCAAGGGGACAGGGGGCACGGTCTGAGTGGCTACACCTTC.

The V gene is TRBV5-6, the J gene TRBJ2-7; 15 nucleotides agree with TRBD2. The germline V gene has CDR1 SGHDT and CDR2 YYEEEE. This CDR3 is built from 17 residues. The V gene end was trimmed by 4 bases and the J gene end by 6 bases; junction bases not matched to a gene: 11. The DNA for the CDR3 is TGTGCCAGCAGCCGCGGACTAGCGGGAGGGCCATCTTGCGAGCAGTACTTC. Its translation is CASSRGLAGGPSCEQYF.

This chain joins TRBV29-1 and TRBJ2-2, with a possible D match to TRBD1 (5 bases). Germline V CDR1 and CDR2: SQVTM, ANQGSEA. Trimming shortened V by 1 base and J by 6 bases, and 18 bases separated the two germline ends. The length of the CDR3 is 16 residues. For the CDR3, the DNA is TGCAGCGTTGAAGGGTCCCAGGGTGGGGTGTCCGGGGAGCTGTTTTTT. Translated: CSVEGSQGGVSGELFF.

V gene TRBV27 combines with J gene TRBJ1-5, with 9 positions matching TRBD1. The CDR3 contains 16 residues. The ends lost 5 bases at V and 6 bases at J; junction bases unmatched: 11. Germline V CDR1 and CDR2: MNHEY, SMNVEV (reference sequence). CDR3: CASSISSTGGGQPQHF. DNA of the CDR3: TGTGCCAGCAGTATCTCAAGCACAGGGGGCGGTCAGCCCCAGCATTTT.

This chain connects TRBV30 to TRBJ2-5; D not certain. V was cut by 0 bases and J by 0 bases, with 8 bases left in between. Germline CDR1 GTSNPN, CDR2 SVGIG (reference sequence). The CDR3 length is 14 residues. The CDR3 DNA reads as TGTGCCTGGAGTGTAATGAGTGACCAAGAGACCCAGTACTTC. Its protein product is CAWSVMSDQETQYF.

The chain is built from TRBV4-1 and TRBJ1-3; D is undetermined. The CDR3 consists of 17 residues. V gave up 1 base and J gave up 0 bases, with 13 bases separating them. The germline CDR1 and CDR2 sequences are MGHRA and YSYEKL. DNA of the CDR3: TGCGCCAGCAGCCAAGCTTTTAGAGGCCCCTCTGGAAACACCATATATTTT. Translation: CASSQAFRGPSGNTIYF.

This chain links TRBV4-2 with TRBJ2-7, with TRBD2 identical over 14 bases. V was clipped by 4 bases and J by 5 bases; unmatched bases: 22. Germline V gene sequence: CDR1 LGHNA, CDR2 YNFKEQ. The CDR3 sequence is 21 residues long. CDR3 coding DNA: TGTGCCAGCAGCCCCCCCGAGGCGGGGACTAGCGGGAGCGGTGGAGGGAACGAGCAGTACTTC. Its protein is CASSPPEAGTSGSGGGNEQYF.

The rearrangement links TRBV7-9 to TRBJ1-1; the match to TRBD1 covers 9 bases. The ends lost 2 bases at V and 4 bases at J; junction bases unmatched: 14. This CDR3 spans 18 amino acids. Germline V gene sequence: CDR1 SEHNR, CDR2 FQNEAQ (reference sequence). CDR3: CASSLIPGSGQGGTEAFF. DNA for the CDR3: TGTGCCAGCAGCTTAATCCCGGGCTCGGGACAGGGCGGCACTGAAGCTTTCTTT.

The chain links TRBV4-3 to TRBJ2-3; 10 nucleotides agree with TRBD2. Trimming took 8 bases from V and 4 from J; bases not matched to a gene: 15. CDR3 length equals 17 residues. Germline V gene data show CDR1 as LGHNA and CDR2 as YSLEER. The CDR3 DNA follows: TGCGCCAGCGGGACCTGTACTAGCGGGAAGTGCTCAGATACGCAGTATTTT. The encoded protein is CASGTCTSGKCSDTQYF.

The chain employs TRBV30 and TRBJ2-3; TRBD2 aligns across 11 bases. This CDR3 contains 21 residues. Germline CDR1 is GTSNPN and CDR2 is SVGIG (reference sequence). J lost 0 bases, V lost 0 bases, and 17 bases had no gene match. The CDR3 nucleotides are TGTGCCTGGAGTGTAGGGCTCCGACTAGCGGGAACCCTTAGAAGCACAGATACGCAGTATTTT. Translation: CAWSVGLRLAGTLRSTDTQYF.